This T cell receptor (beta chain) was profiled in a study of control samples from healthy donors and cancer patients (dated by TCRdb to 2018 to 2020). About this clone: What antigen it recognizes has not been identified. There are no base qualities to consult, and no much larger clone falls within one base.

The library came from the immunoSEQ multiplex PCR assay. TCRdb stores this immuneACCESS table with in-frame sequences only. Part of the clones is absent; in the studies checked, under half of the shortfall reflects unresolved V genes, and no reason is known for the rest. The sample table holds 90,000 or so clones, of which about 89% were seen once. Of the sample, less than 9% is held by the ten largest clones. Sequencing was done on a sample of blood. The clonotype originates from a woman aged 55-69 years in good health.

The base sequence is TGTGCCAGCAGCGAGGGGGGCCCCCAAGAGGATTCACCCCTCCACTTT. Translation gives CASSEGGPQEDSPLHF. This receptor chain uses TRBV9 and TRBJ1-6; TRBD1 is a possible D gene, resting on 6 matching bases. The CDR3 has 16 amino acids, counting the end cysteine and phenylalanine. CDR3 DNA is the only sequence kept; it has 48 bases, read in frame from the first base. Based on the germline V gene, the CDR1 and CDR2 sequences are SGDLS and YYNGEE. Trimming removed 3 bases from V and 8 bases from J, leaving 18 bases between the germline ends.